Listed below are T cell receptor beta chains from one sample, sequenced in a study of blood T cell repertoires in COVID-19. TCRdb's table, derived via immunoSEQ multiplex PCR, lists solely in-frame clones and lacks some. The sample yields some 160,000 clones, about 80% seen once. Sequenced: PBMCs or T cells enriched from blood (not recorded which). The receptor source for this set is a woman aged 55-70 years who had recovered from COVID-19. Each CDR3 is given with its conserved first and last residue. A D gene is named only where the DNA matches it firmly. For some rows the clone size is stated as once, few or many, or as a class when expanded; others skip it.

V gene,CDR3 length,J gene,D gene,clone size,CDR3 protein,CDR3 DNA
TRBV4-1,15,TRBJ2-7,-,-,CASSQDGGGRYEQYF,TGCGCCAGCAGCCAAGATGGGGGGGGCCGCTACGAGCAGTACTTC
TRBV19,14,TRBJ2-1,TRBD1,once,CASSTGTEHNEQFF,TGTGCCAGTAGCACCGGGACAGAGCACAATGAGCAGTTCTTC
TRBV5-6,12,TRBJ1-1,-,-,CASSSGGTEAFF,TGTGCCAGCAGCTCGGGGGGGACTGAAGCTTTCTTT
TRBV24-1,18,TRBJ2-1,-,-,CATSAHLPGLSSYNEQFF,TGTGCCACCAGTGCTCATTTGCCGGGGTTGAGCTCCTACAATGAGCAGTTCTTC
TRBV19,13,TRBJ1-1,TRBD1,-,CASSLSTGTEAFF,TGTGCCAGTAGTCTATCGACAGGGACCGAAGCTTTCTTT
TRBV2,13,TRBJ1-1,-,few,CASSEEGRTEAFF,TGTGCCAGCAGTGAGGAGGGGCGCACTGAAGCTTTCTTT
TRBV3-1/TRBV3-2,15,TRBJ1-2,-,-,CASWGGEGPGYGYTF,TGTGCCAGCTGGGGAGGGGAGGGTCCGGGCTATGGCTACACCTTC
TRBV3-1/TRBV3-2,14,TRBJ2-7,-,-,CASSQAPSSYEQYF,TGTGCCAGCAGCCAAGCTCCGAGCTCCTACGAGCAGTACTTC
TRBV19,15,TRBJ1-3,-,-,CASTKSHDSGNTIYF,TGTGCCAGTACGAAGAGCCACGACTCTGGAAACACCATATATTTT
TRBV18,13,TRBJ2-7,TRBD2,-,CASSPTREAEQYF,TGTGCCAGCTCCCCCACCCGGGAGGCCGAGCAGTACTTC
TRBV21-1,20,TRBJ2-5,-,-,CASSNPHATSGGLLQETQYF,TGTGCCAGCAGCAACCCGCACGCGACTAGCGGGGGTCTCCTTCAAGAGACCCAGTACTTC
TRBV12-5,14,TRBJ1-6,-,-,CASGLVLGVAPLHF,TGTGCTAGTGGTTTGGTACTAGGTGTGGCACCCCTCCACTTT
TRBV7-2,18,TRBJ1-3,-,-,CASSFSGGMGYSGNTIYF,TGTGCCAGCAGCTTCAGCGGGGGCATGGGGTACTCTGGAAACACCATATATTTT
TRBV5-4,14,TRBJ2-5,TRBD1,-,CASSQQQGAETQYF,TGTGCCAGCAGCCAGCAACAGGGGGCGGAGACCCAGTACTTC
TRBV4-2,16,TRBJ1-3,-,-,CASSHGDRSSGNTIYF,TGTGCCAGCAGCCACGGAGACAGATCCTCTGGAAACACCATATATTTT
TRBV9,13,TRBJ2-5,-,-,CASSVPRKETQYF,TGTGCCAGCAGCGTACCCAGGAAAGAGACCCAGTACTTC
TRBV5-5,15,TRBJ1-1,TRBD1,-,CASSLAIIQGAEAFF,TGTGCCAGCAGCTTGGCCATTATTCAGGGGGCGGAAGCTTTCTTT
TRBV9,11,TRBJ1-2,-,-,CASSVGISYTF,TGTGCCAGCAGCGTAGGTATTAGCTACACCTTC
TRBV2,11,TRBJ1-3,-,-,CASKGQRTIYF,TGTGCCAGCAAAGGACAGAGAACCATATATTTT
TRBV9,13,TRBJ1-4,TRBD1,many,CASSRRQGEKLFF,TGTGCCAGCAGCAGACGACAGGGCGAAAAACTGTTTTTT
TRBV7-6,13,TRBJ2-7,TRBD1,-,CASSWDRGREQYF,TGTGCCAGCAGCTGGGACAGGGGCCGGGAGCAGTACTTC
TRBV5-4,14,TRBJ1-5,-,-,CASSIQGGNQPQHF,TGTGCCAGCAGCATACAGGGAGGCAATCAGCCCCAGCATTTT
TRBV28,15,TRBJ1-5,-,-,CASSLGGQLNQPQHF,TGTGCCAGCAGTTTAGGTGGACAGCTCAATCAGCCCCAGCATTTT
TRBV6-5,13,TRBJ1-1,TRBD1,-,CASSPDRGRQAFF,TGTGCCAGCAGTCCGGACAGGGGGCGTCAAGCTTTCTTT
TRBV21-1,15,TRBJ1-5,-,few,CASSKEGWDNQPQHF,TGTGCCAGCAGCAAAGAGGGGTGGGACAATCAGCCCCAGCATTTT
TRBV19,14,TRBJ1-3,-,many,CASSRQDSGNTIYF,TGTGCCAGTAGTAGGCAGGACTCTGGAAACACCATATATTTT
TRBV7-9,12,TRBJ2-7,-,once,CASSLGGGEQYF,TGTGCCAGCAGCTTGGGAGGCGGCGAGCAGTACTTC
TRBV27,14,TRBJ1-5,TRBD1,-,CASSLGTGGQPQHF,TGTGCCAGCAGTTTAGGGACAGGGGGTCAGCCCCAGCATTTT
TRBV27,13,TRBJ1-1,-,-,CASSRQENTEAFF,TGTGCCAGCAGTAGGCAGGAGAACACTGAAGCTTTCTTT
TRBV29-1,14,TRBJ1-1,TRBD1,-,CSVPAGTGDLEAFF,TGCAGCGTCCCCGCCGGGACAGGGGACCTTGAAGCTTTCTTT
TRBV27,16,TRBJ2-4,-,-,CASSSKAGNAKNIQYF,TGTGCCAGCAGCAGCAAGGCAGGGAACGCCAAAAACATTCAGTACTTC
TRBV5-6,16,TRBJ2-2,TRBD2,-,CASRPLAGGRSGELFF,TGTGCCAGCAGGCCACTAGCGGGGGGCCGGAGCGGGGAGCTGTTTTTT
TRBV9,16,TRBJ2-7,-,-,CASSQTGTPLVDEQYF,TGTGCCAGCAGTCAAACCGGGACACCCCTCGTCGACGAGCAGTACTTC
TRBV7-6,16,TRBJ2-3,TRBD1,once,CASSFILQGVTDTQYF,TGTGCCAGCAGCTTCATTCTTCAGGGGGTCACAGATACGCAGTATTTT
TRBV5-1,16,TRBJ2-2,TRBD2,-,CASSLLSSGVTGELFF,TGCGCCAGCAGCCTCCTGTCTAGCGGGGTAACCGGGGAGCTGTTTTTT
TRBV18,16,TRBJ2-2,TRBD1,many,CASSRQGSENTGELFF,TGTGCCAGCTCGCGACAGGGATCAGAGAACACCGGGGAGCTGTTTTTT
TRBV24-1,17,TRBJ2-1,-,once,CATSDLRDTVGGMKQFF,TGTGCCACCAGTGATTTGCGCGACACGGTCGGAGGAATGAAGCAGTTCTTC
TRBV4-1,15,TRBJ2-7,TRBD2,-,CASSRTSGGIYEQYF,TGCGCCAGCAGTCGTACTAGCGGGGGGATCTACGAGCAGTACTTC
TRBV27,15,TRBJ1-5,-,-,CASQSYGASNQPQHF,TGTGCCAGCCAGTCCTATGGGGCTAGCAATCAGCCCCAGCATTTT
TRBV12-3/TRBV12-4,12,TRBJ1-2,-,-,CASSPRNYGYTF,TGTGCCAGCAGTCCCAGGAACTATGGCTACACCTTC
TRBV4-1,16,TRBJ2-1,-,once,CASSQDPGNSYNEQFF,TGCGCCAGCAGCCAAGATCCAGGGAACTCCTACAATGAGCAGTTCTTC
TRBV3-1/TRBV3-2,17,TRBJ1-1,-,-,CASSQDVLSQSNTEAFF,TGTGCCAGCAGCCAAGATGTCTTATCACAGTCGAACACTGAAGCTTTCTTT
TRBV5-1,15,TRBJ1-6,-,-,CASSQKDSYNSPLHF,TGCGCCAGCAGCCAAAAAGACAGTTATAATTCACCCCTCCACTTT
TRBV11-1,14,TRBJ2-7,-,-,CASSFGGDSYEQYF,TGTGCCAGCAGCTTTGGAGGGGACTCCTACGAGCAGTACTTC
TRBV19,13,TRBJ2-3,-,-,CASTYNLADTQYF,TGTGCCAGTACCTATAACCTGGCAGATACGCAGTATTTT
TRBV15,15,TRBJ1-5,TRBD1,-,CATSRVDREEVPQHF,TGTGCCACCAGCAGAGTCGACAGGGAAGAGGTGCCCCAGCATTTT
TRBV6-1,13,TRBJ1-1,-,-,CASSERTATEAFF,TGTGCCAGCAGTGAAAGGACAGCCACTGAAGCTTTCTTT
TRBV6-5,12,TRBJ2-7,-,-,CASKTQTYEQYF,TGTGCCAGCAAGACACAGACCTACGAGCAGTACTTC
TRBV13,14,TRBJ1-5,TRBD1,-,CASSQGVSNQPQHF,TGTGCCAGCAGTCAGGGGGTGAGCAATCAGCCCCAGCATTTT
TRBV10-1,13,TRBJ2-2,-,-,CASSDPGHGELFF,TGCGCCAGCAGTGACCCGGGACACGGGGAGCTGTTTTTT
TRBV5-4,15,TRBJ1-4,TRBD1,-,CASSSGRGLNEKLFF,TGTGCCAGCAGTTCGGGTAGGGGGCTTAATGAAAAACTGTTTTTT
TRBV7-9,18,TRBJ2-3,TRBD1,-,CASSLATSTGGRTDTQYF,TGTGCCAGCAGCTTAGCTACTTCGACAGGGGGTCGCACAGATACGCAGTATTTT
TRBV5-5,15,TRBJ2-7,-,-,CASSLGGLETDEQYF,TGTGCCAGCAGCTTGGGGGGACTGGAGACTGACGAGCAGTACTTC
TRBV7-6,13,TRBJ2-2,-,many,CASSPSRTGELFF,TGTGCCAGCAGCCCGTCCCGGACCGGGGAGCTGTTTTTT
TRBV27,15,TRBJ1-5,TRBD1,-,CASSFTGAYNQPQHF,TGTGCCAGCAGCTTCACAGGGGCTTACAATCAGCCCCAGCATTTT
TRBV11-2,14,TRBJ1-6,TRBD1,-,CASSWDRDGSPFHF,TGTGCCAGCAGCTGGGACAGGGACGGTTCACCCTTCCACTTT
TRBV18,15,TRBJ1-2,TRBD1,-,CASSPGQTFSYGYTF,TGTGCCAGCTCACCGGGACAGACATTCTCCTATGGCTACACCTTC
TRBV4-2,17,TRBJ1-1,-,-,CASSKVGGGSMNTEAFF,TGTGCCAGCAGCAAAGTGGGAGGGGGATCCATGAACACTGAAGCTTTCTTT
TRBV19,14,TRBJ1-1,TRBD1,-,CASSPRQGGTEAFF,TGTGCCAGTAGTCCCCGACAGGGAGGAACTGAAGCTTTCTTT